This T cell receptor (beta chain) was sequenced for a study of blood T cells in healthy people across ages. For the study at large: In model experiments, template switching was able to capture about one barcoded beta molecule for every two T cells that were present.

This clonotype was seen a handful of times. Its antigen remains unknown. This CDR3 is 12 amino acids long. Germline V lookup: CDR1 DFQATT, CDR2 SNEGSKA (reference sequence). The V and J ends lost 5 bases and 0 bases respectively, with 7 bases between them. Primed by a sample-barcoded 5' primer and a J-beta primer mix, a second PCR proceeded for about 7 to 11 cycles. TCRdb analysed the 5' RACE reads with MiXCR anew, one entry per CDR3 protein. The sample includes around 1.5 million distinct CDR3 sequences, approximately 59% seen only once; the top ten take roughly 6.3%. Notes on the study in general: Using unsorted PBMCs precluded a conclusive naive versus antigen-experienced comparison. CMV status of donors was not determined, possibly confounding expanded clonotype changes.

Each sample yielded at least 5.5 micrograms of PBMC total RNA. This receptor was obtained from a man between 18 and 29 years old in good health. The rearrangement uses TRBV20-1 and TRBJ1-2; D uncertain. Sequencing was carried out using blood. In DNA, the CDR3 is TGCAGTGCTTCCTCTTCTAACTATGGCTACACCTTC. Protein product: CSASSSNYGYTF.